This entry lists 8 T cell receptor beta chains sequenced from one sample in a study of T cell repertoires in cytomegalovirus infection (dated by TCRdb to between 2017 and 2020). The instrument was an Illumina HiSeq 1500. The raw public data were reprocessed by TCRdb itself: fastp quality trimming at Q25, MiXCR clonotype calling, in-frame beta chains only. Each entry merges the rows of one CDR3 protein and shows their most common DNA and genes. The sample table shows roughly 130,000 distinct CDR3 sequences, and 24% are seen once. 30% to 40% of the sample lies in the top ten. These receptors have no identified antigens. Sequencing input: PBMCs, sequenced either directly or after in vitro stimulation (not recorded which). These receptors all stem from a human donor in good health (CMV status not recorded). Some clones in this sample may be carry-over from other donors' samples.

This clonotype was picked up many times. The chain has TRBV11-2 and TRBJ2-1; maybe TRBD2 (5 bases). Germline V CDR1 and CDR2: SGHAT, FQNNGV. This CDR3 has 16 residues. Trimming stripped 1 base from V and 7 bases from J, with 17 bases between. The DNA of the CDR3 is TGTGCCAGCAGCTTAGGGAGGTCGCTCCTACTGAATGAGCAGTTCTTC. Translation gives CASSLGRSLLLNEQFF.

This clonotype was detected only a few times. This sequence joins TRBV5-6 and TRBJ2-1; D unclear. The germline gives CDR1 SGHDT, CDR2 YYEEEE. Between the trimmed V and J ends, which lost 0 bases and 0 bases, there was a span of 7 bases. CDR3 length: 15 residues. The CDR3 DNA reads TGTGCCAGCAGCTTGGGGCCAAGCTCCTACAATGAGCAGTTCTTC. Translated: CASSLGPSSYNEQFF.

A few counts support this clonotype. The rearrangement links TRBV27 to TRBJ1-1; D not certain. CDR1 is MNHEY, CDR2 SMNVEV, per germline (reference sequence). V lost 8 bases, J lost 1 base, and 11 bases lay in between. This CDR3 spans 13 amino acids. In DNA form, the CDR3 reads TGTGCCAGCCGACGGTCCCCGAACACTGAAGCTTTCTTT. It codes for CASRRSPNTEAFF.

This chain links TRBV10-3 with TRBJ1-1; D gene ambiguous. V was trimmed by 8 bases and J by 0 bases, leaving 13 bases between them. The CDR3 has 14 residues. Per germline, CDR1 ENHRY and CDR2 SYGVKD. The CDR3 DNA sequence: TGTGCCATCGGTGGACCGAGGATGAACACTGAAGCTTTCTTT. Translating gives CAIGGPRMNTEAFF.

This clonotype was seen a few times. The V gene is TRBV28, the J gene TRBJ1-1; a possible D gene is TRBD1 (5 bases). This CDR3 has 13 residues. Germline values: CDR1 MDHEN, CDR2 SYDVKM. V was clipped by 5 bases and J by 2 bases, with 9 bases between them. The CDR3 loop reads CASSDGQNTEAFF. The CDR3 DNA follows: TGTGCCAGCAGTGACGGACAAAACACTGAAGCTTTCTTT.

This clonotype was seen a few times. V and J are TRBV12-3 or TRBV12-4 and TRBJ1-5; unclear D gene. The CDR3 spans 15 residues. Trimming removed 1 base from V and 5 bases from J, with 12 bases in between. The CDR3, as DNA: TGTGCCAGCAGTTTAGGGTGGGCCCCGGATCAGCCCCAGCATTTT. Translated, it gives CASSLGWAPDQPQHF.

The CDR3 loop is CASRGQGSYEQYF. The CDR3 bases are TGTGCCAGCAGAGGACAGGGGTCCTACGAGCAGTACTTC. The rearrangement links TRBV6-2 or TRBV6-3 to TRBJ2-7, with 9 bases fitting TRBD1. This CDR3 comprises 13 residues. The V gene end was trimmed by 6 bases and the J gene end by 1 base; junction bases not matched to a gene: 1. The germline CDR1 and CDR2 sequences are MNHEY and SVGEGT.

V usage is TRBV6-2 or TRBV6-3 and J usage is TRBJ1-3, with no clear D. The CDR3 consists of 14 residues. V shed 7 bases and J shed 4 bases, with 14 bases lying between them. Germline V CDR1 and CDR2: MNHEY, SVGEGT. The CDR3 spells CASMDGSSGNTIYF. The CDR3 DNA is TGTGCCAGCATGGACGGGAGTTCCGGAAACACCATATATTTT.